This section outlines one T cell receptor beta chain sequence together with its context. This sample was included in a study of blood T cell repertoires in COVID-19. The CDR3 loop spans 16 amino acids. Looked up from germline, CDR1 is MNHEY and CDR2 is SVGAGI. Losses at the gene ends were 6 bases for V and 7 bases for J; bases not matched to a gene: 16. Data came from immunoSEQ multiplex PCR; TCRdb stores just in-frame clones and leaves some out. The sample holds about 250,000 clones, around 86% seen once. The rearrangement links TRBV6-5 to TRBJ1-1; the match to TRBD1 covers 8 bases. The receptor was isolated from a woman older than 75 with COVID-19, enrolled during active disease. The specimen was peripheral blood. The DNA for the CDR3 is TGTGCCAGCAGCTACGCTTACGGACAGGGAATTATTGAAGCTTTCTTT. Protein: CASSYAYGQGIIEAFF.